This passage covers 3 T cell receptor beta chains from one sample sequenced in a study of blood T cell repertoires in COVID-19. Some clones are missing from TCRdb's copy, which holds only in-frame ones; the method was immunoSEQ multiplex PCR. Among about 260,000 clones, 84% were seen once, and the ten largest hold 4.2%. Sequencing was performed on peripheral blood. These receptors all come from a man aged 60-69 years with acute or convalescent COVID-19.

This clone appeared a single time. The V call is TRBV3-1 (or the pseudogene TRBV3-2), the J call TRBJ1-1; D is perhaps TRBD1 (6 bases). Trimming pared 4 bases from V and 1 base from J, leaving 13 bases between. CDR1 is LGHDT and CDR2 is YNNKEL in the germline V gene (reference sequence). The CDR3 is 15 amino acids. The CDR3 region has the DNA TGTGCCAGCAGCCCCAAACCGACAGGGAACACTGAAGCTTTCTTT. It codes for CASSPKPTGNTEAFF.

The chain has TRBV7-6 and TRBJ2-1, with D tentatively TRBD1 (5 bases). Germline CDR1 reads SGHVS; CDR2 reads FNYEAQ. The CDR3 extends over 18 amino acids. V was cut by 1 base and J by 0 bases, with 16 bases left in between. The CDR3 spells CASSLDQGSSSSYNEQFF. CDR3 in DNA: TGTGCCAGCAGCTTAGATCAGGGATCCTCCAGCTCCTACAATGAGCAGTTCTTC.

The gene calls are TRBV2 and TRBJ2-6; 8 bases line up with TRBD1. J lost 2 bases, V lost 7 bases, and 4 bases had no gene match. Germline CDR1 SNHLY, CDR2 FYNNEI. This CDR3 is built from 15 residues. The CDR3 DNA follows: TGTGCCAGCAAGGACAGGGCCACTGGGGCCAACGTCCTGACTTTC. Amino acid sequence: CASKDRATGANVLTF.